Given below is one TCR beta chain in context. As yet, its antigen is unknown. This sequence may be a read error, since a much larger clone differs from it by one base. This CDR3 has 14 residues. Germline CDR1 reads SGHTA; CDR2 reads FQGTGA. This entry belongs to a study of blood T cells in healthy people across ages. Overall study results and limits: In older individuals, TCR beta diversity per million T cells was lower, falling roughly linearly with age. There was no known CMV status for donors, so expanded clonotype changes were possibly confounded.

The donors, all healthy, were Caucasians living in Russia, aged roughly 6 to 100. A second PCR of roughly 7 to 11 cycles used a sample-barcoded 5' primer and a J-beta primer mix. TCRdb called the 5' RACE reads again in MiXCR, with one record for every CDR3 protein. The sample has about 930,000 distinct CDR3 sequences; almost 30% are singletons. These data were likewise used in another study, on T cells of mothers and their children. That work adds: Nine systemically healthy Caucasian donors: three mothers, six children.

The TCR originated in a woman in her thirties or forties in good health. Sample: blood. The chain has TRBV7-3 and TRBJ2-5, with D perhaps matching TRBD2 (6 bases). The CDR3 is CASSSMGGGETRYF. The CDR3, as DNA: TGTGCCAGCAGCTCAATGGGAGGTGGAGAGACCCGGTACTTC. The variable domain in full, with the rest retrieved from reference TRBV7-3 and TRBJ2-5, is GAGVSQTPSNKVTEKGKYVELRCDPISGHTALYWYRQSLGQGPEFLIYFQGTGAADDSGLPNDRFFAVRPEGSVSTLKIQRTERGDSAVYLCASSSMGGGETRYFGPGTRLLVL.